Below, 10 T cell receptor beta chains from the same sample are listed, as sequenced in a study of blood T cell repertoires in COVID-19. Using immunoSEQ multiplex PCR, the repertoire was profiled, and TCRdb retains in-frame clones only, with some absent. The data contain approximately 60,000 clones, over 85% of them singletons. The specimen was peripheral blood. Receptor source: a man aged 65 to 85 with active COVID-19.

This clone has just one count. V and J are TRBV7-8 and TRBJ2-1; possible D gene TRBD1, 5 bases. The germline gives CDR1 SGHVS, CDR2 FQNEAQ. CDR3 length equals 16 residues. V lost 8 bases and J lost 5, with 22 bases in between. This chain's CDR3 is CASGGKGQGIDNEQFF. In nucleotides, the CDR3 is TGTGCCAGCGGCGGAAAGGGGCAGGGTATCGACAATGAGCAGTTCTTC.

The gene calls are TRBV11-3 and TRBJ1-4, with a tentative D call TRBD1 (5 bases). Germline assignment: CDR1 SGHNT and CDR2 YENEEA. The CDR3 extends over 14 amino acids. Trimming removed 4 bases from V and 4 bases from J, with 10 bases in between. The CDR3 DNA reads TGTGCCAGCAGCTCCAGACAGTATAATGAAAAACTGTTTTTT. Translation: CASSSRQYNEKLFF.

CDR3 sequence: CASSQVRGAEFF. The CDR3 bases are TGTGCCAGCAGCCAGGTGCGGGGAGCTGAGTTCTTC. This chain joins TRBV14 and TRBJ2-1, with D perhaps TRBD2 (6 bases). Germline V gives CDR1 SGHDN, CDR2 FVKESK. The CDR3 totals 12 residues. The V end lost 3 bases, the J end lost 14 bases, and 14 bases lay between the germline ends.

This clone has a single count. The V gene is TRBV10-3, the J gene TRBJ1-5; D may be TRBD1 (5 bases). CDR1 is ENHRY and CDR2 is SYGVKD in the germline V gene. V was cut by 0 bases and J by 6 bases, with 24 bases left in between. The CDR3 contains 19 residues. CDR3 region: CAISESRTGVTGTPQPQHF. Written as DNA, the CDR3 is TGTGCCATCAGTGAGTCGCGGACGGGGGTAACAGGAACTCCTCAGCCCCAGCATTTT.

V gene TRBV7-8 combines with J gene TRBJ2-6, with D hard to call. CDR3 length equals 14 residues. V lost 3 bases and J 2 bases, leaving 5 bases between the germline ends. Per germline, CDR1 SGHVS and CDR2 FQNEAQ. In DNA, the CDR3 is TGTGCCAGCAGCTTTAGTGCTGGGGCCAACGTCCTGACTTTC. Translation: CASSFSAGANVLTF. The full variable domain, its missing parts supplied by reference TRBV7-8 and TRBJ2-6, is GAGVSQSPRYKVAKRGQDVALRCDPISGHVSLFWYQQALGQGPEFLTYFQNEAQLDKSGLPSDRFFAERPEGSVSTLKIQRTQQEDSAVYLCASSFSAGANVLTFGAGSRLTVL.

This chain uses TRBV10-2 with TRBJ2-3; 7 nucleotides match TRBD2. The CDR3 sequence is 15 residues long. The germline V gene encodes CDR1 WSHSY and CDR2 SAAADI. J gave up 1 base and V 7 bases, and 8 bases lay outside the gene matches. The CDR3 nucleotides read TGCGCCAGCACTCAAACGAGCGGGGGCACAGATACGCAGTATTTT. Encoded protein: CASTQTSGGTDTQYF.

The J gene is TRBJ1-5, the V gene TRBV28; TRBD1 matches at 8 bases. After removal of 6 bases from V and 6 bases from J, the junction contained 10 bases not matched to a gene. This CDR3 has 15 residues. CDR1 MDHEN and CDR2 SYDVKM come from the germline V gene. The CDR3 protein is CASSPGQGYSQPQHF. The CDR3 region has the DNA TGTGCCAGCAGCCCTGGACAGGGTTATAGTCAGCCCCAGCATTTT. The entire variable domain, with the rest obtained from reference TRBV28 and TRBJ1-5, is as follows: DVKVTQSSRYLVKRTGEKVFLECVQDMDHENMFWYRQDPGLGLRLIYFSYDVKMKEKGDIPEGYSVSREKKERFSLILESASTNQTSMYLCASSPGQGYSQPQHFGDGTRLSIL.

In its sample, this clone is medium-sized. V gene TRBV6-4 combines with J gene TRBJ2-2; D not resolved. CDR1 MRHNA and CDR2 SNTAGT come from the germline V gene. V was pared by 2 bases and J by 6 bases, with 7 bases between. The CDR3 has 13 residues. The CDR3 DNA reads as TGTGCCAGCAGTGACGACGAGGCCGGGGAGCTGTTTTTT. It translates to CASSDDEAGELFF.

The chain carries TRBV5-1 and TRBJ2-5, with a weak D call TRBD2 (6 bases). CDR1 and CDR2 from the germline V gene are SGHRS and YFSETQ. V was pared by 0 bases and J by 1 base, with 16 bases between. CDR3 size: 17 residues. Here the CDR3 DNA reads TGCGCCAGCAGCTTGGTTCTGCGGGGTATGGCCCAAGAGACCCAGTACTTC. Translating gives CASSLVLRGMAQETQYF. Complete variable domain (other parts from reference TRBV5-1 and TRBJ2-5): KAGVTQTPRYLIKTRGQQVTLSCSPISGHRSVSWYQQTPGQGLQFLFEYFSETQRNKGNFPGRFSGRQFSNSRSEMNVSTLELGDSALYLCASSLVLRGMAQETQYFGPGTRLLVL.

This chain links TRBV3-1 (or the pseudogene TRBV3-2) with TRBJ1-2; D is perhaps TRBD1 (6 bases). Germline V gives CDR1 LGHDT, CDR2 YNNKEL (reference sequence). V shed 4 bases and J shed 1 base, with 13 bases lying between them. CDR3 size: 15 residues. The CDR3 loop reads CASSLRGQDNYGYTF. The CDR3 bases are TGTGCCAGCAGCCTAAGGGGACAAGATAACTATGGCTACACCTTC.